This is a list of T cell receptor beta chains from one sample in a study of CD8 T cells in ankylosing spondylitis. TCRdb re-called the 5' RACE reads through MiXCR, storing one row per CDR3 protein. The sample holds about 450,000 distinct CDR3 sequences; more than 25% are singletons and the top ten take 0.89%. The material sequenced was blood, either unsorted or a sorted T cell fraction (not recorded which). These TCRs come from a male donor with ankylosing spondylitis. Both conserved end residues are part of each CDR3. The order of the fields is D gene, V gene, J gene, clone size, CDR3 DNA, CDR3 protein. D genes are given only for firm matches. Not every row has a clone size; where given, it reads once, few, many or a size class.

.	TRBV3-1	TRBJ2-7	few	TGTGCCAGCAGCCAAGTGCCAGCCTCCTACGAGCAGTACTTC	CASSQVPASYEQYF
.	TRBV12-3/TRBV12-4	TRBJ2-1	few	TGTGCCAGCAGTTTAAGATCCCTAGACAATGAGCAGTTCTTC	CASSLRSLDNEQFF
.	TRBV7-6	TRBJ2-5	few	TGTGCCAGCAGCTTAAGGGGGGTGGAGACCCAGTACTTC	CASSLRGVETQYF
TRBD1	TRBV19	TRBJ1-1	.	TGTGCCAGTAGTATCGGGCAGGGGGCTGGATGGACTGAAGCTTTCTTT	CASSIGQGAGWTEAFF
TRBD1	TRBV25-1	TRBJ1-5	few	TGTGCCAGCAGTCCGGCGGACAGGATGAATCAGCCCCAGCATTTT	CASSPADRMNQPQHF
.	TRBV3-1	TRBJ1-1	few	TGTGCCAGCAGCACAAACGGAGGAACTGAAGCTTTCTTT	CASSTNGGTEAFF
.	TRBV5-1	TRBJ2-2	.	TGCGCCAGCAGCCCGGTGGAGGGGACCGGGGAGCTGTTTTTT	CASSPVEGTGELFF
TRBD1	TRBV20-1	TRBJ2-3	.	TGCAGTGCTAGACGACAGGGCTCAAGCACAGATACGCAGTATTTT	CSARRQGSSTDTQYF
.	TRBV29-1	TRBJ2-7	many	TGCAGCGTTGAAGATACGAGACAGAGCTACGAGCAGTACTTC	CSVEDTRQSYEQYF
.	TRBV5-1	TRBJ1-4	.	TGCGCCAGCAGCTTGAGTACCCACGGCGGTGAAAAACTGTTTTTT	CASSLSTHGGEKLFF
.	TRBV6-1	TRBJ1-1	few	TGTGCCAGCAAGAGAGACAGAACGTACACTGAAGCTTTCTTT	CASKRDRTYTEAFF
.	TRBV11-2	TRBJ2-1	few	TGTGCCAGCATCCCGGCTAGCTCCTACAATGAGCAGTTCTTC	CASIPASSYNEQFF
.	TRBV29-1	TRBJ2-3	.	TGCAGCGTTGAAGCGGGCAGAACAGATACGCAGTATTTT	CSVEAGRTDTQYF
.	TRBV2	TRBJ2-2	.	TGTGCCAGCAGTTTGAGGGCGGCCGGGGAGCTGTTTTTT	CASSLRAAGELFF
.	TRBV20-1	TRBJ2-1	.	TGCAGTGCTGGAAAAAGGGTGAATGAGCAGTTCTTC	CSAGKRVNEQFF
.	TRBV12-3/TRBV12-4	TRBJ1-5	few	TGTGCCAGCAGGTTAGATCAGGGGAATCAGCCCCAGCATTTT	CASRLDQGNQPQHF
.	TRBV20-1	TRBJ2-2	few	TGCAGTGCTAGAGCCACCGGCGCCGGGGAGCTGTTTTTT	CSARATGAGELFF
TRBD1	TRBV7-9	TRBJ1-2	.	TGTGCCAGCAGCTTTACAGGGGACTATGGCTACACCTTC	CASSFTGDYGYTF
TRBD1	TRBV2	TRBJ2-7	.	TGTGCCAGCACCCCCCGACAGGGGGTCGCCTACGAGCAGTACTTC	CASTPRQGVAYEQYF
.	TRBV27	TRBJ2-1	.	TGTGCCAGCAAGGCTAGGCGGAACTCCTACAATGAGCAGTTCTTC	CASKARRNSYNEQFF
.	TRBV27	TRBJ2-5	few	TGTGCCAGCAGTTCCCCCGAAGGGTTC	CASSSPEGF
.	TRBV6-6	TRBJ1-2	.	TGTGCCAGCAGTTACGAGGACTATGGCTACACCTTC	CASSYEDYGYTF
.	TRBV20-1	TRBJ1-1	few	TGCAGTGCTAGAGAGTCTCAGTTGGACACTGAAGCTTTCTTT	CSARESQLDTEAFF
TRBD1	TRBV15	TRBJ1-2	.	TGTGCCACCAGCAGAGATTTGCAGGGGGTTCGCTATGGCTACACCTTC	CATSRDLQGVRYGYTF
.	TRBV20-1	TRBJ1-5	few	TGCAGTGCTAGAGAGGCGCAGGTTTTTGGTCAGCCCCAGCATTTT	CSAREAQVFGQPQHF
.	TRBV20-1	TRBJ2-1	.	TGCAGTGCTAATCTTCGTGGGAGTCCCACGTACAATGAGCAGTTCTTC	CSANLRGSPTYNEQFF
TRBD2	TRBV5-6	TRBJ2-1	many	TGTGCCAGCAGCCCTATGAGGACTAGCGGATGGAACAATGAGCAGTTCTTC	CASSPMRTSGWNNEQFF
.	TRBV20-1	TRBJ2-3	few	TGCAGTGCTAGAGTCCCGGCGGATACGCAGTATTTT	CSARVPADTQYF
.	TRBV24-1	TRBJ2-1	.	TGTGCCACCAGTGATTCGGGCAGGGGGGAGGGCCGGTATGAGCAGTTCTTC	CATSDSGRGEGRYEQFF
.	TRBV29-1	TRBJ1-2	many	TGCAGCGTTGAAGTCAACTATGGCTACACCTTC	CSVEVNYGYTF
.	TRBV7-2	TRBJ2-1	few	TGTGCCAGCAGCCCACGGCCCCATGAGCAGTTCTTC	CASSPRPHEQFF
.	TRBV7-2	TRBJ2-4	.	TGTGCCAGCAGCTTAACGTTAGCCAAAAACATTCAGTACTTC	CASSLTLAKNIQYF
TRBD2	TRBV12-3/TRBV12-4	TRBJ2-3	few	TGTGCCAGCAGTTTACCAAGCGGGGGGCGAGATACGCAGTATTTT	CASSLPSGGRDTQYF
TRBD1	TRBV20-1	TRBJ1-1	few	TGCAGTGCTAGAGCGACAGGGGGCGCGGGAGAAGCTTTCTTT	CSARATGGAGEAFF
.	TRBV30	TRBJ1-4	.	TGTGCCTGGAGTGTACACAGGAATGAAAAACTGTTTTTT	CAWSVHRNEKLFF
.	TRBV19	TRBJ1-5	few	TGTGCCAGTAAGGGCACTTCGGGGCCCCAGCATTTT	CASKGTSGPQHF
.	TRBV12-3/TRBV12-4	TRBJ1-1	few	TGTGCCAGCAGCCCCAGAATGAACACTGAAGCTTTCTTT	CASSPRMNTEAFF
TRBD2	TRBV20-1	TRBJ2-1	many	TGCAGTGCCAGGACTAGCGCAAAGCTGGAGCAGTTCTTC	CSARTSAKLEQFF
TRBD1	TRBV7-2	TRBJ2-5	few	TGTGCCAGCAGCCCACAGGGGGCAGGGGAGACCCAGTACTTC	CASSPQGAGETQYF
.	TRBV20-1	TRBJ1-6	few	TGCAGTGCCCTTAAGATTACTCGCTCCTATAATTCACCCCTCCACTTT	CSALKITRSYNSPLHF